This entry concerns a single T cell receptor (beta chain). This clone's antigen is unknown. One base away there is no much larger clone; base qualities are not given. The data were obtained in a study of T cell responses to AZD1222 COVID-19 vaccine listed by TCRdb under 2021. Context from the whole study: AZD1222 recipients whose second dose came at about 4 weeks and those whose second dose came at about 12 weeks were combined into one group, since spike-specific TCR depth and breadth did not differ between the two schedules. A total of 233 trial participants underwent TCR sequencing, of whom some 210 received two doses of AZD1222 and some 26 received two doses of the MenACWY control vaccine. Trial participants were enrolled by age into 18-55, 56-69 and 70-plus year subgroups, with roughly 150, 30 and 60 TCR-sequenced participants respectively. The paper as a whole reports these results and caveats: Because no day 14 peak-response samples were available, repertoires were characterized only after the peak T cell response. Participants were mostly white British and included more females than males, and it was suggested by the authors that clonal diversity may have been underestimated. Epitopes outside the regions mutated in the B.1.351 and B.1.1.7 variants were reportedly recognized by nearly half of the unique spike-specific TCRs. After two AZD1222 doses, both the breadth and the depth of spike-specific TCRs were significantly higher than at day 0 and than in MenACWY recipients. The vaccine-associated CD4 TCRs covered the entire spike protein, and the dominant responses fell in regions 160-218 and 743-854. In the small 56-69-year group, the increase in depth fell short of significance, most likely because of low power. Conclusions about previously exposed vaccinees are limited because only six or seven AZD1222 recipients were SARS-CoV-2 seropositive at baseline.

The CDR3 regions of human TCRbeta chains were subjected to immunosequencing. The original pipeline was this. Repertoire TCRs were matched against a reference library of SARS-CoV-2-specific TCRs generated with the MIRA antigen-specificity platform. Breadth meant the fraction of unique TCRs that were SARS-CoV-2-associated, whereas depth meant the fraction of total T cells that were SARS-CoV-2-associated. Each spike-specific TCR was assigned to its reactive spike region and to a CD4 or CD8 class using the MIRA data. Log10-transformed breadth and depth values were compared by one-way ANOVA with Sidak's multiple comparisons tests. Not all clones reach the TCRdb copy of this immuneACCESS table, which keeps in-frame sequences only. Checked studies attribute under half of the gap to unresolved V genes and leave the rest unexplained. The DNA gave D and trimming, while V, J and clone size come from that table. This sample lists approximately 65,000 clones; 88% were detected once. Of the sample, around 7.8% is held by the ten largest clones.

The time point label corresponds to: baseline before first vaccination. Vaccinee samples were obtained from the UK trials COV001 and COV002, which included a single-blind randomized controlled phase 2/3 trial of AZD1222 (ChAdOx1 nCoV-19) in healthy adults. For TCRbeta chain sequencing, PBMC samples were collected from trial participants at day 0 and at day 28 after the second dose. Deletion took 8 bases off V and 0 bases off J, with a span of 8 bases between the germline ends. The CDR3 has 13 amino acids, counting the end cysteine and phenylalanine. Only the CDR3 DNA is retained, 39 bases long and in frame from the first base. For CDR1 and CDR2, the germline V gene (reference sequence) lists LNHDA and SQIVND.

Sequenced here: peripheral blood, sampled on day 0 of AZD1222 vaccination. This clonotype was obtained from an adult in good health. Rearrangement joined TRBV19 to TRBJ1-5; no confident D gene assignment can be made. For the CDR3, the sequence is CASRTYSNQPQHF. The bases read TGTGCCAGTCGAACTTATAGCAATCAGCCCCAGCATTTT. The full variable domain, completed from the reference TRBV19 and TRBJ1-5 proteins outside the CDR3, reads DGGITQSPKYLFRKEGQNVTLSCEQNLNHDAMYWYRQDPGQGLRLIYYSQIVNDFQKGDIAEGYSVSREKKESFPLTVTSAQKNPTAFYLCASRTYSNQPQHFGDGTRLSIL.